This T cell receptor beta chain is from a study of identical twins. Only healthy Caucasians were enrolled as donors. One entry per CDR3 protein, called by TCRdb with MiXCR from the 5' RACE reads. The sample includes approximately 590,000 distinct CDR3 sequences, around a tenth of them seen just once. Ten or more counts support this clonotype. V lost 5 bases and J lost 7, with 6 bases in between. The CDR3 consists of 11 residues. Per the germline V gene, CDR1 is SGHTA and CDR2 is FQGNSA. In addition, the sample was reused for a study of yellow fever vaccine responses in identical twins.

This clonotype originated in a woman aged 18-29 years in good health. V usage is TRBV7-2 and J usage is TRBJ2-1, with D uncertain. Material for sequencing was PBMCs. The DNA for the CDR3 is TGTGCCAGCAGCACCTTAAATGAGCAGTTCTTC. Protein: CASSTLNEQFF.